This T cell receptor (beta chain) emerged from a study of blood T cell repertoires in COVID-19. Method: immunoSEQ multiplex PCR; TCRdb's copy keeps in-frame clones and lacks some. Here the sample spans approximately 230,000 clones, about nine tenths being singletons. Sequencing was done on a sample of PBMCs or T cells enriched from blood (not recorded which). The receptor comes from a man aged 40-50 years who had recovered from COVID-19.

CDR3 residues: CASSEQSNYGYTF. The DNA for the CDR3 is TGTGCCAGCAGTGAACAGTCTAACTATGGCTACACCTTC. The rearrangement uses TRBV2 and TRBJ1-2; D not certain. Trimming cost V 2 bases and J 0 bases, with 4 bases left between them. Germline loops: CDR1 SNHLY, CDR2 FYNNEI. CDR3 size: 13 residues.